Presented here are 7 T cell receptor beta chains from one specimen sequenced in a study of cytomegalovirus exposure and HLA in healthy donors. Both 60 Vbeta primers and 13 Jbeta primers went into the PCR. The protocol was immunoSEQ multiplex PCR, while the TCRdb copy is restricted to in-frame clones and leaves out a portion. Of around 200,000 clones listed, over 75% are singletons. Material: PBMCs. The receptors come from a female donor in good health and CMV-seronegative.

The chain is built from TRBV7-2 and TRBJ2-1, with 9 bases fitting TRBD2. Germline trimming cut 1 base from V and 10 bases from J; bases unmatched to any gene: 8. Germline V gives CDR1 SGHTA, CDR2 FQGNSA. CDR3 length: 15 residues. CDR3 residues: CASSLVAGGRGEQFF. The CDR3 region has the DNA TGTGCCAGCAGCTTAGTCGCGGGAGGGCGCGGAGAGCAGTTCTTC.

The chain carries TRBV19 and TRBJ1-1; 8 nucleotides match TRBD1. Germline CDR1 LNHDA, CDR2 SQIVND (reference sequence). This CDR3 region has 15 residues. The ends lost 4 bases at V and 1 base at J; junction bases unmatched: 5. Written as DNA, the CDR3 is TGTGCCAGTAGTACGGACAGGGTGTGGAACACTGAAGCTTTCTTT. Protein product: CASSTDRVWNTEAFF.

The genes are TRBV30 and TRBJ2-7; 7 nucleotides line up with TRBD1. V gave up 0 bases and J gave up 4 bases; unmatched junction bases: 6. Per the germline V gene, CDR1 is GTSNPN and CDR2 is SVGIG (reference sequence). The length of the CDR3 is 14 residues. The DNA of the CDR3 is TGTGCCTGGAGTGTACGAGGGGGCCGTTACGAGCAGTACTTC. Translated, it gives CAWSVRGGRYEQYF.

The chain employs TRBV30 and TRBJ1-4; TRBD1 is a possible D gene (5 bases). The CDR3 loop spans 12 amino acids. Germline CDR1 is GTSNPN and CDR2 is SVGIG (reference sequence). V was trimmed by 7 bases and J by 3 bases, leaving 9 bases between them. The CDR3 here is CASGHSNEKLFF. CDR3 nucleotide sequence: TGTGCCTCTGGACATTCTAATGAAAAACTGTTTTTT.

The CDR3 sequence: CASSDPDRGNNEQFF. CDR3 nucleotide sequence: TGTGCCAGCAGTGACCCGGACAGGGGAAACAATGAGCAGTTCTTC. The gene calls are TRBV6-4 and TRBJ2-1; TRBD1 matches at 9 bases. The trim removed 2 bases at V and 5 bases at J, leaving 4 bases unmatched. Germline CDR1 reads MRHNA; CDR2 reads SNTAGT. This CDR3 has 15 amino acids.

V usage is TRBV7-2 and J usage is TRBJ2-3; D is unclear. V lost 1 base and J 7 bases, leaving 6 bases between the germline ends. From germline, CDR1 is SGHTA and CDR2 FQGNSA. The CDR3 sequence is 12 residues long. CDR3 bases: TGTGCCAGCAGCTTAGGCGGAAATACGCAGTATTTT. Its protein product is CASSLGGNTQYF.

This clone showed up just once. The chain has TRBV12-5 and TRBJ2-3; 10 bases line up with TRBD2. CDR3 length equals 16 residues. CDR1 and CDR2 from the germline V gene are LGHNT and FRNRAP. V trimming: 3 bases; J trimming: 0 bases; junction bases outside the gene matches: 3. The CDR3 spells CASGFQTSGSTDTQYF. CDR3 coding DNA: TGTGCTAGTGGTTTCCAGACTAGCGGGAGCACAGATACGCAGTATTTT.